These 8 T cell receptor beta chains originate from one sample sequenced in a study of monozygotic twins with inflammatory bowel disease. TCRdb reprocessed the 5' RACE reads, with one entry per CDR3 protein and no DNA. This sample contains 310,000 or so distinct CDR3 sequences. Sample: blood. These receptors were obtained from a human donor with ulcerative colitis or Crohn's disease, or a healthy co-twin of an affected twin (not recorded which).

The chain couples TRBV24-1 to TRBJ2-7; the TCRdb D gene call, TRBD1, has no DNA to confirm it. CDR1 is KGHDR and CDR2 is SFDVKD in the germline V gene. The CDR3 contains 14 residues. This chain's CDR3 is CATSPGTSTYEQYF.

This chain links TRBV10-3 with TRBJ2-1; TCRdb selects TRBD2, and the lack of DNA leaves this call unchecked. CDR3 length: 15 amino acids. Per germline, CDR1 ENHRY and CDR2 SYGVKD. CDR3 sequence: CAISVETLVPNEQFF.

The chain uses TRBV7-9 and TRBJ1-1; there is no DNA to check the TCRdb D call of TRBD1. The CDR3 is 17 residues long. Germline CDR1 SEHNR, CDR2 FQNEAQ (reference sequence). CDR3 sequence: CASSLSPGQELNTEAFF. Supplemented by reference TRBV7-9 and TRBJ1-1, the full variable domain reads DTGVSQNPRHKITKRGQNVTFRCDPISEHNRLYWYRQTLGQGPEFLTYFQNEAQLEKSRLLSDRFSAERPKGSFSTLEIQRTEQGDSAMYLCASSLSPGQELNTEAFFGQGTRLTVV.

This chain joins TRBV5-6 and TRBJ2-2; with no DNA, the TCRdb D assignment of TRBD1 cannot be verified. This CDR3 is 14 amino acids long. CDR1 and CDR2 (germline): SGHDT, YYEEEE. The CDR3 protein is CASRHRGDTGELFF.

The chain has TRBV12-3 or TRBV12-4 and TRBJ1-5. The CDR3 spans 15 residues. CDR3 loop: CASSLGELGNQPQHF.

V is TRBV7-3 and J is TRBJ1-2. The germline CDR1 and CDR2 sequences are SGHTA and FQGTGA. There are 14 residues in the CDR3. CDR3: CASSLGQPNYGYTF.

The chain uses TRBV19 and TRBJ1-5; the D call from TCRdb, TRBD1, cannot be confirmed without DNA. The CDR3 extends over 17 amino acids. CDR1 is LNHDA and CDR2 is SQIVND in the germline V gene (reference sequence). CDR3: CASSLWGTGGRNQPQHF. Full variable domain (remainder filled in from reference TRBV19 and TRBJ1-5): DGGITQSPKYLFRKEGQNVTLSCEQNLNHDAMYWYRQDPGQGLRLIYYSQIVNDFQKGDIAEGYSVSREKKESFPLTVTSAQKNPTAFYLCASSLWGTGGRNQPQHFGDGTRLSIL.

CDR3 region: CASSLNGQSYGYTF. V is TRBV27 and J is TRBJ1-2. From germline, CDR1 is MNHEY and CDR2 SMNVEV (reference sequence). The CDR3 covers 14 residues.